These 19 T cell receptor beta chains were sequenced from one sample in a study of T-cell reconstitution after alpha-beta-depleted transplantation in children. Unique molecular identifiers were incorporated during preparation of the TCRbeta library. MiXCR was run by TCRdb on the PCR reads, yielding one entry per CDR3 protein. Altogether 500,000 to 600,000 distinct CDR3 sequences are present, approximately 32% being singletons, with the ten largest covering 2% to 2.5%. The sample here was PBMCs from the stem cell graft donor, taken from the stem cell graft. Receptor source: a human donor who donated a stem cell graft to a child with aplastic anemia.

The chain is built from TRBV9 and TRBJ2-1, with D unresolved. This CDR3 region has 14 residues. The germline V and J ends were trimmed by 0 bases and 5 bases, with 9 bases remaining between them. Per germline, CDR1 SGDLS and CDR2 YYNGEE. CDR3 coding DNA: TGTGCCAGCAGCGTAGAAGGGCTTAACAATGAGCAGTTCTTC. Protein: CASSVEGLNNEQFF.

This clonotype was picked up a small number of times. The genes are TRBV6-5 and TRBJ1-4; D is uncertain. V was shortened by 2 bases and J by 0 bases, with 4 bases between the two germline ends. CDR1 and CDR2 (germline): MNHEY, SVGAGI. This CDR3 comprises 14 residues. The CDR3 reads CASSYGTTNEKLFF. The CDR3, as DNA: TGTGCCAGCAGTTACGGAACAACTAATGAAAAACTGTTTTTT.

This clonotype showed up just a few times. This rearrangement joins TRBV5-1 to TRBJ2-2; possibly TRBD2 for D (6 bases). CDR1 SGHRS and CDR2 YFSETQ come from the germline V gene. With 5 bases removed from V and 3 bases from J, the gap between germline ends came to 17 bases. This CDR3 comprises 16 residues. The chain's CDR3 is CASRFSGSPDTGELFF. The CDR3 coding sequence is TGCGCCAGCAGGTTTAGCGGCTCCCCGGACACCGGGGAGCTGTTTTTT. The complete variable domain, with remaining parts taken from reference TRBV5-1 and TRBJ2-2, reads KAGVTQTPRYLIKTRGQQVTLSCSPISGHRSVSWYQQTPGQGLQFLFEYFSETQRNKGNFPGRFSGRQFSNSRSEMNVSTLELGDSALYLCASRFSGSPDTGELFFGEGSRLTVL.

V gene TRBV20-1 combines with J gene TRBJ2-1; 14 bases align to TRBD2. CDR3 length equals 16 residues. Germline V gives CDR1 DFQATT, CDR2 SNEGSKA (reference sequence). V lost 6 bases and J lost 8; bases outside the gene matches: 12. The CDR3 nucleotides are TGCAGTGCAGAACCGGGACTAGCGGGAGTTAGGCATGAGCAGTTCTTC. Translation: CSAEPGLAGVRHEQFF.

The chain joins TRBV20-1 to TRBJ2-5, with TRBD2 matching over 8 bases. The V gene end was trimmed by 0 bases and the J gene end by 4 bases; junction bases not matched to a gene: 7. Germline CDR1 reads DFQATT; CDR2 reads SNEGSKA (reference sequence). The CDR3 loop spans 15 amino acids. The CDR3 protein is CSARDGAGGRETQYF. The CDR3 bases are TGCAGTGCTAGAGATGGTGCGGGGGGCAGAGAGACCCAGTACTTC.

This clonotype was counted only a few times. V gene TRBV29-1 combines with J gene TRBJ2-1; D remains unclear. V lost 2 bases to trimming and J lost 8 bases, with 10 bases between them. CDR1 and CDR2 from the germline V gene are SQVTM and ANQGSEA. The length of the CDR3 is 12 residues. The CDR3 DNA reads TGCAGCGTTGAATTGGGAACAGATGAGCAGTTCTTC. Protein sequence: CSVELGTDEQFF.

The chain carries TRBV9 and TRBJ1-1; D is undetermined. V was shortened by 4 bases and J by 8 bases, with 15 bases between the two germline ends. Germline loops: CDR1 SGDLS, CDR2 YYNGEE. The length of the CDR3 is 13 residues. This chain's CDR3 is CASSPVTAREAFF. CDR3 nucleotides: TGTGCCAGCAGCCCGGTCACAGCTAGGGAAGCTTTCTTT.

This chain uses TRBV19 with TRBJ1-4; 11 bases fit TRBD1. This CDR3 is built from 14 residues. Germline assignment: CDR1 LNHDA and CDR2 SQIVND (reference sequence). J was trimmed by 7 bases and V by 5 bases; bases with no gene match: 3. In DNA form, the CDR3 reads TGTGCCAGTAGTGGGACAGGGGGTAGTGAAAAACTGTTTTTT. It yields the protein CASSGTGGSEKLFF. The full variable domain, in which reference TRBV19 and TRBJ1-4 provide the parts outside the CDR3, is DGGITQSPKYLFRKEGQNVTLSCEQNLNHDAMYWYRQDPGQGLRLIYYSQIVNDFQKGDIAEGYSVSREKKESFPLTVTSAQKNPTAFYLCASSGTGGSEKLFFGSGTQLSVL.

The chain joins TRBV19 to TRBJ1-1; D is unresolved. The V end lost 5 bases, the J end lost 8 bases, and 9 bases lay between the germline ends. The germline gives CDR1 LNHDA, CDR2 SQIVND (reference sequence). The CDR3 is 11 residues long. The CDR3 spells CASSEDLEAFF. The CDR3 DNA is TGTGCCAGTAGTGAGGACTTAGAAGCTTTCTTT.

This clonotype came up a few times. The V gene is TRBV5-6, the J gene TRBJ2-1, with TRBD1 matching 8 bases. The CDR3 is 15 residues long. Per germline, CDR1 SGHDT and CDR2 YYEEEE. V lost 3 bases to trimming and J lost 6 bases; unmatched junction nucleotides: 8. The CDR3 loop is CASSWQGAGINEQFF. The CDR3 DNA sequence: TGTGCCAGCAGCTGGCAGGGGGCGGGTATCAATGAGCAGTTCTTC.

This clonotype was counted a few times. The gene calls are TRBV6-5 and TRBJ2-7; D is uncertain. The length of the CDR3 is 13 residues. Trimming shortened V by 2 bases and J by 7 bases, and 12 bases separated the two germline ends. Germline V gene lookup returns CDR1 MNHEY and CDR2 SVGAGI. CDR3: CASSYTTGQEQYF. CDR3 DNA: TGTGCCAGCAGTTACACGACCGGGCAAGAGCAGTACTTC.

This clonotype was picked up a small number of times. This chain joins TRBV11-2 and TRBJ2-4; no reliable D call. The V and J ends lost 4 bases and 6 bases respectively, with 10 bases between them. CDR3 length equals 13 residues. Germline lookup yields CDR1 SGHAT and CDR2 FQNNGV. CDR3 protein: CASSSLRGNIQYF. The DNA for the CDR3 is TGTGCCAGCAGCTCCCTTCGAGGAAACATTCAGTACTTC.

In DNA, the CDR3 is TGTGCCAGCAGTTACACGGGGGCCACCGGGGAGCTGTTTTTT. It yields the protein CASSYTGATGELFF. The V gene is TRBV6-5, the J gene TRBJ2-2; perhaps D is TRBD1 or TRBD2 (6 bases each). This CDR3 has 14 amino acids. Trimming took 2 bases from V and 4 from J, leaving 8 bases between them. Germline V gives CDR1 MNHEY, CDR2 SVGAGI.

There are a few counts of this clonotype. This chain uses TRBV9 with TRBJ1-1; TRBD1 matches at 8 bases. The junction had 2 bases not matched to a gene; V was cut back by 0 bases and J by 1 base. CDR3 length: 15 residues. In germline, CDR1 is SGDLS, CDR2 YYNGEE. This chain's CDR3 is CASSVAQGANTEAFF. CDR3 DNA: TGTGCCAGCAGCGTAGCTCAGGGGGCGAACACTGAAGCTTTCTTT.

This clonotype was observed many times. The CDR3: CASSGRTGQETQYF. For the CDR3, the DNA is TGTGCCAGCAGCGGCCGGACAGGCCAAGAGACCCAGTACTTC. This sequence joins TRBV7-2 and TRBJ2-5, with 7 nucleotides matching TRBD1. The ends lost 5 bases at V and 1 base at J; junction bases unmatched: 4. The germline V gene encodes CDR1 SGHTA and CDR2 FQGNSA. The CDR3 runs 14 residues. The full variable domain, in which reference TRBV7-2 and TRBJ2-5 provide the parts outside the CDR3, is GAGVSQSPSNKVTEKGKDVELRCDPISGHTALYWYRQSLGQGLEFLIYFQGNSAPDKSGLPSDRFSAERTGGSVSTLTIQRTQQEDSAVYLCASSGRTGQETQYFGPGTRLLVL.

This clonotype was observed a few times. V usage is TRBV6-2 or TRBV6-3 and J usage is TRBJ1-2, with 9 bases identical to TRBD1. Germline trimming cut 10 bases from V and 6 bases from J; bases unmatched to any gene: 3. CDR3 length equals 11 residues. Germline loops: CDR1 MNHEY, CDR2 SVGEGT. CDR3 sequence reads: CAIRQGDGYTF. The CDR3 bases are TGTGCCATCCGACAGGGGGATGGCTACACCTTC.

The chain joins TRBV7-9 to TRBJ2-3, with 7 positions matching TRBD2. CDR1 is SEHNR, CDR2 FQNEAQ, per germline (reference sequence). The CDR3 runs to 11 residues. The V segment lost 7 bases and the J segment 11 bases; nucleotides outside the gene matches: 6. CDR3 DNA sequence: TGTGCCAGCACCTCGGGGAGGGGGCAGTATTTT. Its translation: CASTSGRGQYF.

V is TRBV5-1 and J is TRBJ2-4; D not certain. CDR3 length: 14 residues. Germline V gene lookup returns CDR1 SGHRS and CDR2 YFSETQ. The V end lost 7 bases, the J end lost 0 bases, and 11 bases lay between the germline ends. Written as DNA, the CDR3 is TGCGCCAGCTCCCTCGAGTTAGCCAAAAACATTCAGTACTTC. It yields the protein CASSLELAKNIQYF.

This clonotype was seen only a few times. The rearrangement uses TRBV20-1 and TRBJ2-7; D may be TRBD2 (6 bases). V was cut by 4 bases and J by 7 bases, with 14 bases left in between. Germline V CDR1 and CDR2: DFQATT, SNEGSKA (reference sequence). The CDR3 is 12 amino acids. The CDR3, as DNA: TGCAGTGCTAAAGGGACTCAGGGAGAGCAGTACGTC. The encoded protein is CSAKGTQGEQYV.